Shown below are 27 T cell receptor beta chains from a single sample sequenced in a study of CD8 T cells in Susac syndrome. Random hexamers primed reverse transcription of about 0.5 to 1 ug RNA. One entry per CDR3 protein, called by TCRdb with MiXCR from the immunoSEQ multiplex PCR reads. The profile shows roughly 220,000 distinct CDR3 sequences, 94% of them singletons. The sample comprised CD4+ T cells from PBMCs. The receptor set was obtained from a human donor with Susac syndrome.

V usage is TRBV2 and J usage is TRBJ2-7; D call uncertain. This CDR3 spans 15 amino acids. The germline V gene encodes CDR1 SNHLY and CDR2 FYNNEI. V lost 4 bases, J lost 3 bases, and 16 bases lay in between. As DNA, the CDR3 is TGTGCCAGCAGTGGAGATGGACGGATTGACTACGAGCAGTACTTC. It yields the protein CASSGDGRIDYEQYF.

The chain uses TRBV10-3 and TRBJ2-3; D ambiguous. V dropped 8 bases and J dropped 3 bases, with 9 bases sitting between them. The CDR3 runs 12 residues. CDR1 and CDR2 (germline): ENHRY, SYGVKD. CDR3 nucleotide sequence: TGTGCCATCGGGGATCGGACAGATACGCAGTATTTT. This gives the protein CAIGDRTDTQYF.

J is TRBJ1-2 and V is TRBV20-1; 7 bases map to TRBD1. The V gene's germline CDR1 is DFQATT and CDR2 SNEGSKA (reference sequence). V dropped 6 bases and J dropped 2; count of bases not matched to a gene: 6. The CDR3 is made up of 13 amino acids. The CDR3 spells CSATTGANYGYTF. For the CDR3, the DNA is TGCAGTGCCACTACAGGGGCGAACTATGGCTACACCTTC.

V usage is TRBV18 and J usage is TRBJ2-3; D gene uncertain. Germline V gives CDR1 KGHSH, CDR2 LQKENI. This CDR3 region has 17 residues. The germline V and J ends were trimmed by 2 bases and 8 bases, with 23 bases remaining between them. For the CDR3, the DNA is TGTGCCAGCTCACCATTTGTCGTCCAGGCCATTGGCGGTACGCAGTATTTT. Encoded protein: CASSPFVVQAIGGTQYF.

The table lists this clonotype with a count of one. The V gene is TRBV20-1, the J gene TRBJ2-5; 8 positions match TRBD1. V trimming: 6 bases; J trimming: 2 bases; junction bases outside the gene matches: 5. Germline assignment: CDR1 DFQATT and CDR2 SNEGSKA (reference sequence). The CDR3 extends over 13 amino acids. The CDR3 loop reads CSAQGAAQETQYF. The CDR3 nucleotides are TGCAGTGCCCAGGGGGCAGCACAAGAGACCCAGTACTTC.

The V and J genes are TRBV5-6 and TRBJ2-3; TRBD1 matches 7 bases. The ends lost 1 base at V and 4 bases at J; junction bases unmatched: 0. The CDR3 spans 13 residues. Germline assignment: CDR1 SGHDT and CDR2 YYEEEE. The CDR3, as DNA: TGTGCCAGCAGCTTGAGGGGGCCAGATACGCAGTATTTT. Amino acids: CASSLRGPDTQYF.

The chain links TRBV7-9 to TRBJ1-1; TRBD1 is a possible D gene (5 bases). V lost 3 bases to trimming and J lost 3 bases, with 8 bases between them. CDR3 length: 13 amino acids. The germline gives CDR1 SEHNR, CDR2 FQNEAQ (reference sequence). CDR3 amino acids: CASSFGTHTEAFF. The CDR3 DNA sequence: TGTGCCAGCAGCTTTGGGACCCACACTGAAGCTTTCTTT.

This chain connects TRBV5-6 to TRBJ1-2; a weak D match, TRBD1 (6 bases). This CDR3 has 15 residues. The germline gives CDR1 SGHDT, CDR2 YYEEEE. Trimming took off 0 bases at V and 5 bases at J, with 14 bases between the two ends. The CDR3 sequence is CASSLGLEGEYGYTF. The CDR3 nucleotides are TGTGCCAGCAGCTTGGGGCTGGAGGGGGAATATGGCTACACCTTC.

This sequence joins TRBV7-2 and TRBJ1-3; D gene ambiguous. Between the trimmed V and J ends, which lost 0 bases and 10 bases, there was a span of 13 bases. The V gene's germline CDR1 is SGHTA and CDR2 FQGNSA. This CDR3 spans 14 amino acids. The DNA for the CDR3 is TGTGCCAGCAGCTTAGCGGGTAGTTTGGGAACCATATATTTT. This codes for CASSLAGSLGTIYF.

This chain joins TRBV12-3 or TRBV12-4 and TRBJ2-2, with D possibly being TRBD2 (5 bases). Deletions cut 0 bases from V and 1 base from J, with 12 bases between. This CDR3 is built from 17 residues. CDR3 amino acids: CASSLALERLNTGELFF. CDR3 DNA sequence: TGTGCCAGCAGTTTAGCTCTAGAGCGGTTGAACACCGGGGAGCTGTTTTTT.

The chain employs TRBV28 and TRBJ2-7; tentative D call: TRBD2 (6 bases). The CDR3 loop spans 15 amino acids. CDR1 is MDHEN and CDR2 is SYDVKM in the germline V gene. V was trimmed by 4 bases and J by 3 bases, leaving 16 bases between them. CDR3 protein: CASSSPGDPHYEQYF. For the CDR3, the DNA is TGTGCCAGCAGTTCACCGGGGGACCCCCACTACGAGCAGTACTTC.

This sequence joins TRBV3-1 and TRBJ1-2, with D possibly matching TRBD1 (6 bases). Germline V gene sequence: CDR1 LGHDT, CDR2 YNNKEL (reference sequence). This CDR3 contains 14 residues. Trimming stripped 0 bases from V and 6 bases from J, with 11 bases between. CDR3 sequence: CASSQEQGRDGYTF. The CDR3 bases are TGTGCCAGCAGCCAAGAACAGGGAAGAGATGGCTACACCTTC.

The chain employs TRBV6-6 and TRBJ2-3, with D uncertain. The CDR3 covers 14 residues. With 5 bases removed from V and 2 bases from J, the gap between germline ends came to 11 bases. Germline V lookup: CDR1 MNHNY, CDR2 SVGAGI (reference sequence). The CDR3 sequence is CASSSLGLTDTQYF. Here the CDR3 DNA reads TGTGCCAGCAGTAGCCTGGGCCTCACAGATACGCAGTATTTT.

The chain uses TRBV6-2 or TRBV6-3 and TRBJ2-7, with D possibly being TRBD1 or TRBD2 (6 bases each). The CDR3 extends over 14 amino acids. The V end was cut by 6 bases, the J end by 1 base, with 13 bases between. Looked up from germline, CDR1 is MNHEY and CDR2 is SVGEGT. CDR3 sequence reads: CASRGGGGSYEQYF. Written as DNA, the CDR3 is TGTGCCAGCAGAGGGGGAGGAGGGTCCTACGAGCAGTACTTC.

V and J are TRBV7-2 and TRBJ2-3, with D possibly TRBD2 on 5 matching bases. V lost 5 bases, J lost 3 bases, and 12 bases lay in between. Germline V gene data show CDR1 as SGHTA and CDR2 as FQGNSA. The CDR3 is 14 residues long. CDR3: CASSPTTGTDTQYF. The CDR3 DNA reads TGTGCCAGCAGCCCGACTACTGGGACAGATACGCAGTATTTT. The full variable domain, with the rest looked up from reference TRBV7-2 and TRBJ2-3, is GAGVSQSPSNKVTEKGKDVELRCDPISGHTALYWYRQSLGQGLEFLIYFQGNSAPDKSGLPSDRFSAERTGGSVSTLTIQRTQQEDSAVYLCASSPTTGTDTQYFGPGTRLTVL.

A single count supports this clonotype. The chain carries TRBV12-3 or TRBV12-4 and TRBJ2-7, with D possibly being TRBD1 (8 bases). The CDR3 length is 14 residues. The V and J ends lost 5 bases and 6 bases respectively, with 17 bases between them. CDR3 sequence reads: CASSPRTGGGEQYF. Here the CDR3 DNA reads TGTGCCAGCAGTCCCCGTACAGGGGGGGGCGAGCAGTACTTC.

V and J are TRBV4-2 and TRBJ2-7, with 7 bases lining up with TRBD1. The germline V gene has CDR1 LGHNA and CDR2 YNFKEQ. Trimming at V came to 1 base and at J to 3 bases, leaving 12 bases not matched to a gene. CDR3 length: 17 amino acids. CDR3 coding DNA: TGTGCCAGCAGCCAAGCCGTAACCCGGGACAGCTTCTACGAGCAGTACTTC. It codes for CASSQAVTRDSFYEQYF.

CDR3 nucleotides: TGTGCCTGGAGTGCCAGGGGGTTACTCTACAATGAGCAGTTCTTC. Translating it yields CAWSARGLLYNEQFF. The chain couples TRBV30 to TRBJ2-1; 7 bases match TRBD1. From germline, CDR1 is GTSNPN and CDR2 SVGIG (reference sequence). This CDR3 is 15 amino acids long. V trimming: 1 base; J trimming: 3 bases; junction bases outside the gene matches: 6.

This chain connects TRBV4-2 to TRBJ2-2; 10 nucleotides agree with TRBD2. With 4 bases clipped from V and 3 bases from J, the junction kept 8 bases outside the gene matches. This CDR3 comprises 17 residues. Germline loops: CDR1 LGHNA, CDR2 YNFKEQ. The CDR3 DNA reads as TGTGCCAGCAGCCCCGGCAGGCTAGCGGGGGACACCGGGGAGCTGTTTTTT. The encoded protein is CASSPGRLAGDTGELFF.

The chain couples TRBV5-1 to TRBJ1-1; 10 bases align to TRBD1. The CDR3 totals 15 residues. V lost 4 bases, J lost 0 bases, and 3 bases stayed unmatched. The germline V gene encodes CDR1 SGHRS and CDR2 YFSETQ. The DNA of the CDR3 is TGCGCCAGCAGCACGGGACAGGGGATGAACACTGAAGCTTTCTTT. Residues: CASSTGQGMNTEAFF.

The chain couples TRBV27 to TRBJ1-1; D remains unclear. Per germline, CDR1 MNHEY and CDR2 SMNVEV (reference sequence). V was trimmed by 3 bases and J by 2 bases, leaving 13 bases between them. This CDR3 region has 15 residues. The CDR3 here is CASSFFRTGNTEAFF. In DNA form, the CDR3 reads TGTGCCAGCAGTTTTTTCCGGACTGGAAACACTGAAGCTTTCTTT.

This chain uses TRBV4-2 with TRBJ2-1, with 16 bases fitting TRBD2. In germline, CDR1 is LGHNA, CDR2 YNFKEQ. V trimming: 0 bases; J trimming: 0 bases; junction bases outside the gene matches: 2. The CDR3 runs 19 residues. The CDR3 DNA follows: TGTGCCAGCAGCCAAGAGGGACTAGCGGGGGGGAGCTCCTACAATGAGCAGTTCTTC. Its translation: CASSQEGLAGGSSYNEQFF.

V usage is TRBV6-6 and J usage is TRBJ2-7, with D perhaps TRBD1 or TRBD2 (5 bases each). Between the trimmed V and J ends, which lost 0 bases and 2 bases, there was a span of 11 bases. CDR1 MNHNY and CDR2 SVGAGI come from the germline V gene (reference sequence). The CDR3 extends over 15 amino acids. The CDR3 nucleotides read TGTGCCAGCAGTTACTCAGGGACGGGGACCTACGAGCAGTACTTC. This encodes CASSYSGTGTYEQYF.

This clonotype was picked up a small number of times. The J gene is TRBJ1-2, the V gene TRBV6-5, with 7 bases identical to TRBD1. Per germline, CDR1 MNHEY and CDR2 SVGAGI. V trimming: 4 bases; J trimming: 4 bases; junction bases outside the gene matches: 3. The CDR3 covers 13 residues. CDR3 DNA sequence: TGTGCCAGCAGTTCCGGACAGGCCTATGGCTACACCTTC. Translated: CASSSGQAYGYTF.

V and J are TRBV30 and TRBJ1-1, with D perhaps matching TRBD1 (5 bases). This CDR3 contains 15 residues. Germline CDR1 is GTSNPN and CDR2 is SVGIG (reference sequence). Between the trimmed V and J ends, which lost 2 bases and 5 bases, there was a span of 18 bases. The CDR3 nucleotides are TGTGCCTGGAGTCCCGGGGGGGGTGAAGGGACTGAAGCTTTCTTT. Encoded protein: CAWSPGGGEGTEAFF.

This clonotype appeared a single time. The rearrangement joins TRBV30 to TRBJ1-2, with D possibly TRBD1 on 5 matching bases. The CDR3 has 14 amino acids. Per germline, CDR1 GTSNPN and CDR2 SVGIG (reference sequence). V dropped 7 bases and J dropped 1 base, with 16 bases sitting between them. CDR3 sequence reads: CASEADSLNYGYTF. The CDR3 DNA follows: TGTGCCTCGGAAGCCGACAGTCTTAACTATGGCTACACCTTC. Combining the CDR3 with reference TRBV30 and TRBJ1-2 gives the whole variable domain SQTIHQWPATLVQPVGSPLSLECTVEGTSNPNLYWYRQAAGRGLQLLFYSVGIGQISSEVPQNLSASRPQDRQFILSSKKLLLSDSGFYLCASEADSLNYGYTFGSGTRLTVV.

The gene calls are TRBV15 and TRBJ2-5, with 7 bases aligning to TRBD2. After removal of 6 bases from V and 5 bases from J, the junction contained 9 bases not matched to a gene. This CDR3 comprises 14 residues. The germline V gene has CDR1 LNHNV and CDR2 YYDKDF (reference sequence). The CDR3 region is CATSWTSQGETQYF. The CDR3 DNA is TGTGCCACCAGTTGGACTAGTCAAGGGGAGACCCAGTACTTC.